One and the same sample provided the 10 T cell receptor beta chains below, sequenced in a study of shared clonotypes between healthy human individuals. Libraries were prepared by immunoSEQ multiplex PCR; TCRdb keeps only in-frame clonotypes and omits some of them. Of fewer than 1.8 million clones in the sample, about 98.5% were seen once. The specimen was naive CD4+ T cells sorted from blood. Indicated subset: CD45RA+ positively selected. Every receptor here comes from a man aged 30 to 39 in good health.

Details on this clone: Other DNA sequences in this specimen translate into the identical CDR3. The chain has TRBV5-4 and TRBJ1-2; weak D call: TRBD1 (5 bases). V lost 0 bases to trimming and J lost 2 bases, with 8 bases between them. The CDR3 loop spans 14 amino acids. CDR1 SGHNT and CDR2 YYREEE come from the germline V gene (reference sequence). CDR3 loop: CASSLGGLNYGYTF. DNA of the CDR3: TGTGCCAGCAGCTTGGGGGGGTTGAACTATGGCTACACCTTC. The whole variable domain, filled in from reference TRBV5-4 and TRBJ1-2, reads ETGVTQSPTHLIKTRGQQVTLRCSSQSGHNTVSWYQQALGQGPQFIFQYYREEENGRGNFPPRFSGLQFPNYSSELNVNALELDDSALYLCASSLGGLNYGYTFGSGTRLTVV.

This sequence joins TRBV7-3 and TRBJ2-1; D is undetermined. V was trimmed by 1 base and J by 8 bases, leaving 6 bases between them. CDR3 length: 12 residues. Per germline, CDR1 SGHTA and CDR2 FQGTGA. For the CDR3, the DNA is TGTGCCAGCAGCTTAAGCAAGTATGAGCAGTTCTTC. Its translation: CASSLSKYEQFF.

J is TRBJ1-1 and V is TRBV28, with 12 nucleotides matching TRBD1. This CDR3 contains 16 residues. V trimming: 8 bases; J trimming: 0 bases; junction bases outside the gene matches: 7. Germline V CDR1 and CDR2: MDHEN, SYDVKM. The CDR3 protein is CASDSGTGGMNTEAFF. DNA for the CDR3: TGTGCCAGCGACTCAGGGACAGGGGGCATGAACACTGAAGCTTTCTTT.

This sequence joins TRBV4-2 and TRBJ1-5; the D gene is possibly TRBD1 (5 bases). Germline CDR1 reads LGHNA; CDR2 reads YNFKEQ. The CDR3 extends over 17 amino acids. Between the trimmed V and J ends, which lost 1 base and 0 bases, there was a span of 13 bases. CDR3 in amino acids: CASSQVARTNSNQPQHF. CDR3 bases: TGTGCCAGCAGCCAAGTGGCCAGGACAAATAGCAATCAGCCCCAGCATTTT.

The V gene is TRBV5-6, the J gene TRBJ2-1, with D uncertain. V was pared by 4 bases and J by 3 bases, with 17 bases between. Germline V CDR1 and CDR2: SGHDT, YYEEEE. This CDR3 spans 16 amino acids. For the CDR3, the DNA is TGTGCCAGCAGCCCCTCCCGGTCCCCTAACTACAATGAGCAGTTCTTC. Encoded protein: CASSPSRSPNYNEQFF.

This chain links TRBV19 with TRBJ1-5, with a possible D match to TRBD1 (6 bases). The CDR3 has 12 amino acids. Germline CDR1 reads LNHDA; CDR2 reads SQIVND (reference sequence). V lost 9 bases, J lost 4 bases, and 10 bases lay in between. The CDR3 region is CASCGQNQPQHF. The CDR3 DNA follows: TGTGCCAGCTGCGGACAGAATCAGCCCCAGCATTTT. The whole variable domain, remainder taken from reference TRBV19 and TRBJ1-5, is DGGITQSPKYLFRKEGQNVTLSCEQNLNHDAMYWYRQDPGQGLRLIYYSQIVNDFQKGDIAEGYSVSREKKESFPLTVTSAQKNPTAFYLCASCGQNQPQHFGDGTRLSIL.

The chain recombines TRBV28 with TRBJ2-7; D remains unclear. Trimming took 5 bases from V and 3 from J, leaving 14 bases between them. Looked up from germline, CDR1 is MDHEN and CDR2 is SYDVKM. CDR3 length equals 14 residues. This chain's CDR3 is CASSDQDAHYEQYF. CDR3 in DNA: TGTGCCAGCAGTGACCAAGACGCCCACTACGAGCAGTACTTC.

V usage is TRBV5-1 and J usage is TRBJ2-5; D ambiguous. V was trimmed by 5 bases and J by 0 bases, leaving 5 bases between them. Germline V lookup: CDR1 SGHRS, CDR2 YFSETQ. This CDR3 contains 12 residues. CDR3 DNA: TGCGCCAGCAGACTAAACCAAGAGACCCAGTACTTC. It is translated as CASRLNQETQYF.

The V gene is TRBV2, the J gene TRBJ2-7; TRBD1 matches 8 bases. Per germline, CDR1 SNHLY and CDR2 FYNNEI. CDR3 size: 14 residues. V shed 5 bases, J shed 2 bases, and the junction held 5 bases outside the gene matches. CDR3 protein: CASSMTGVPYEQYF. The CDR3 DNA is TGTGCCAGCAGTATGACAGGGGTCCCCTACGAGCAGTACTTC.

This chain uses TRBV7-9 with TRBJ2-1, with TRBD2 as a possible D gene (6 bases). CDR3 length: 15 residues. Trimming took off 3 bases at V and 0 bases at J, with 9 bases between the two ends. CDR1 is SEHNR and CDR2 is FQNEAQ in the germline V gene (reference sequence). The CDR3 DNA follows: TGTGCCAGCAGCTTGGACGGGAGCTCCTACAATGAGCAGTTCTTC. Translation: CASSLDGSSYNEQFF.